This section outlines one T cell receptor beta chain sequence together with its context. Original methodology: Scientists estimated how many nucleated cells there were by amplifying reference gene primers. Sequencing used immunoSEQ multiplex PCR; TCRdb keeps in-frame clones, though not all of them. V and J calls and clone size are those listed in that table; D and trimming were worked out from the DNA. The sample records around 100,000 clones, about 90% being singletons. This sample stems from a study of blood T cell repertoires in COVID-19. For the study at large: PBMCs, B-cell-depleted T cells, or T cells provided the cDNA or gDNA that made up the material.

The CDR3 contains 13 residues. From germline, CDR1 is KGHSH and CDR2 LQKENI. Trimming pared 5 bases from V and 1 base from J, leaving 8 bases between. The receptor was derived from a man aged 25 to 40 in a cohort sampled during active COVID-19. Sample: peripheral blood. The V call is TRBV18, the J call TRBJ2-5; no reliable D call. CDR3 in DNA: TGTGCCAGCTCATCCGACTTCCAAGAGACCCAGTACTTC. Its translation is CASSSDFQETQYF.